What follows are 29 T cell receptor beta chains derived from one specimen sequenced in a study of CD8+ T cells in alopecia areata. Treatment of the sample: oral pan-JAK inhibitor, 5-10 mg twice daily. Following RNA extraction, reverse transcription yielded cDNA that acted as the sequencing template. Clones were read by immunoSEQ multiplex PCR, and TCRdb kept only the in-frame ones, dropping some. The sample lists about 210,000 clones, more than 45% occurring once. The material sequenced was CD4+ T cells sorted from blood, taken at week 4, from a patient treated with tofacitinib. These receptors were obtained from a human donor with alopecia areata.

J is TRBJ2-7 and V is TRBV6-1, with D uncertain. CDR1 and CDR2 from the germline V gene are MNHNS and SASEGT. The CDR3 runs 14 residues. Trimming pared 2 bases from V and 5 bases from J, leaving 13 bases between. For the CDR3, the DNA is TGTGCCAGCAGTGAAAGTAAAGGGCGAGACGAGCAGTACTTC. Protein: CASSESKGRDEQYF.

The V gene is TRBV9, the J gene TRBJ2-4; 7 bases are a match to TRBD1. This CDR3 is 14 amino acids long. V was pared by 4 bases and J by 4 bases, with 5 bases of the junction left unmatched. The germline CDR1 and CDR2 sequences are SGDLS and YYNGEE. This chain's CDR3 is CASSSGGTKNIQYF. The CDR3 bases are TGTGCCAGCAGCTCAGGGGGTACTAAAAACATTCAGTACTTC.

This chain joins TRBV30 and TRBJ1-2, with no clear D. Trimming removed 0 bases at V and 1 base at J, with 9 bases between. This CDR3 spans 14 amino acids. Per germline, CDR1 GTSNPN and CDR2 SVGIG (reference sequence). This CDR3 is CAWSVRTFNYGYTF. CDR3 in DNA: TGTGCCTGGAGTGTCCGGACGTTTAACTATGGCTACACCTTC. Together with reference TRBV30 and TRBJ1-2, the CDR3 gives the full variable domain: SQTIHQWPATLVQPVGSPLSLECTVEGTSNPNLYWYRQAAGRGLQLLFYSVGIGQISSEVPQNLSASRPQDRQFILSSKKLLLSDSGFYLCAWSVRTFNYGYTFGSGTRLTVV.

J is TRBJ2-3 and V is TRBV7-8, with 8 nucleotides matching TRBD1. The CDR3 has 14 amino acids. After removal of 1 base from V and 3 bases from J, the junction contained 0 bases not matched to a gene. The germline V gene encodes CDR1 SGHVS and CDR2 FQNEAQ. The DNA for the CDR3 is TGTGCCAGCAGCTTAGGGACAGGGACAGATACGCAGTATTTT. Protein sequence: CASSLGTGTDTQYF.

The CDR3 reads CASSEGSKETQYF. The CDR3 region has the DNA TGTGCCAGCAGTGAAGGCAGTAAAGAGACCCAGTACTTC. J is TRBJ2-5 and V is TRBV2; no definite D call. Germline V gives CDR1 SNHLY, CDR2 FYNNEI. The CDR3 has 13 residues. With 1 base removed from V and 3 bases from J, the gap between germline ends came to 6 bases. Variable domain in full (rest from reference TRBV2 and TRBJ2-5): EPEVTQTPSHQVTQMGQEVILRCVPISNHLYFYWYRQILGQKVEFLVSFYNNEISEKSEIFDDQFSVERPDGSNFTLKIRSTKLEDSAMYFCASSEGSKETQYFGPGTRLLVL.

This chain links TRBV30 with TRBJ1-6; D is undetermined. The CDR3 runs 13 residues. Germline V lookup: CDR1 GTSNPN, CDR2 SVGIG (reference sequence). V lost 4 bases and J 10 bases, leaving 14 bases between the germline ends. CDR3 nucleotides: TGTGCCTGGAACGAGGGAACGTGGTCACCCCTCCACTTT. This gives the protein CAWNEGTWSPLHF.

The chain links TRBV5-5 to TRBJ2-3; 9 nucleotides match TRBD1. V was clipped by 4 bases and J by 0 bases; unmatched bases: 3. Looked up from germline, CDR1 is SGHKS and CDR2 is YYEKEE (reference sequence). The CDR3 has 15 residues. The CDR3 region is CASSGQGTSTDTQYF. CDR3 bases: TGTGCCAGCAGCGGACAGGGGACTAGCACAGATACGCAGTATTTT.

V gene TRBV25-1 combines with J gene TRBJ2-2; maybe TRBD1 (5 bases). The length of the CDR3 is 14 residues. Trimming took off 2 bases at V and 10 bases at J, with 14 bases between the two ends. Germline lookup yields CDR1 MGHDK and CDR2 SYGVNS. CDR3 bases: TGTGCCAGCAGTGAACGGTGGGGCGCCTCGGAGCTGTTTTTT. Translation: CASSERWGASELFF.

This clone came up once. The chain employs TRBV4-3 and TRBJ1-5; D is undetermined. Between the trimmed V and J ends, which lost 0 bases and 5 bases, there was a span of 11 bases. CDR1 is LGHNA and CDR2 is YSLEER in the germline V gene. The CDR3 is 15 amino acids. CDR3 amino acids: CASSQDAVDHQPQHF. CDR3 nucleotides: TGCGCCAGCAGCCAAGATGCGGTGGACCATCAGCCCCAGCATTTT.

The chain couples TRBV29-1 to TRBJ2-1, with a weak D call TRBD1 (6 bases). Per germline, CDR1 SQVTM and CDR2 ANQGSEA. Trimming left V 7 bases short and J 0 bases short, with 16 bases between. This CDR3 spans 15 amino acids. This chain's CDR3 is CSAGQGRGSYNEQFF. CDR3 coding DNA: TGCAGCGCCGGCCAAGGCAGGGGCTCCTACAATGAGCAGTTCTTC.

This clone has more than one count but fewer than ten. The chain combines TRBV4-2 with TRBJ1-5, with 7 positions matching TRBD1. The CDR3 totals 15 residues. Trimming took 3 bases from V and 7 from J; bases not matched to a gene: 9. Per the germline V gene, CDR1 is LGHNA and CDR2 is YNFKEQ. DNA for the CDR3: TGTGCCAGCAGCCACTCGTCAGGGGGGGACCAGCCCCAGCATTTT. This encodes CASSHSSGGDQPQHF.

CDR3 region: CASRDRTHYGYTF. The CDR3 bases are TGTGCCAGCAGGGACCGCACCCACTATGGCTACACCTTC. The V gene is TRBV6-1, the J gene TRBJ1-2, with D hard to call. V was clipped by 6 bases and J by 3 bases, with 11 bases between them. Germline V gene lookup returns CDR1 MNHNS and CDR2 SASEGT. The CDR3 is made up of 13 amino acids.

The genes are TRBV29-1 and TRBJ1-4; perhaps TRBD1 as D (5 bases). Looked up from germline, CDR1 is SQVTM and CDR2 is ANQGSEA. Trimming took off 7 bases at V and 0 bases at J, with 9 bases between the two ends. This CDR3 has 13 residues. CDR3: CSASGPTNEKLFF. In DNA, the CDR3 is TGCAGCGCGTCAGGGCCAACTAATGAAAAACTGTTTTTT.

The chain combines TRBV7-2 with TRBJ2-1, with 8 bases identical to TRBD1. This CDR3 spans 15 amino acids. CDR1 is SGHTA, CDR2 FQGNSA, per germline. The junction had 7 bases not matched to a gene; V was cut back by 5 bases and J by 4 bases. As DNA, the CDR3 is TGTGCCAGCAGCCAGGGGGCCCCAGCGTACAATGAGCAGTTCTTC. Amino acids: CASSQGAPAYNEQFF.

This clone has only a few counts. The rearrangement links TRBV18 to TRBJ2-2; 7 nucleotides agree with TRBD1. Germline CDR1 reads KGHSH; CDR2 reads LQKENI. The CDR3 extends over 16 amino acids. V gave up 1 base and J gave up 4 bases; unmatched junction bases: 6. CDR3 nucleotides: TGTGCCAGCTCACCACGACAGGGCGAGGCCACCGGGGAGCTGTTTTTT. Protein: CASSPRQGEATGELFF.

This clone has only a few counts. CDR3 amino acids: CASSLTSLAEAFF. The CDR3, as DNA: TGTGCCAGCAGCTTAACCAGTTTGGCTGAAGCTTTCTTT. The V and J genes are TRBV11-2 and TRBJ1-1; D unclear. Germline V lookup: CDR1 SGHAT, CDR2 FQNNGV. V gave up 2 bases and J gave up 6 bases, with 10 bases separating them. The CDR3 has 13 residues.

In the case of this clone: The junction departs from the called germline gene at one end, perhaps through a read error. The rearrangement joins TRBV18 to TRBJ1-2; 10 nucleotides match TRBD1. Germline CDR1 reads KGHSH; CDR2 reads LQKENI. The CDR3 spans 11 residues. The CDR3 is CASSQGTGATF. DNA for the CDR3: TGTGCCAGCTCACAAGGGACAGGGGCGACGTTC.

This clone was counted a few times. The chain couples TRBV7-8 to TRBJ2-4, with D hard to call. This CDR3 contains 14 residues. The germline V gene has CDR1 SGHVS and CDR2 FQNEAQ. The V and J ends lost 1 base and 6 bases respectively, with 10 bases between them. CDR3 DNA sequence: TGTGCCAGCAGCTTAGATTACGGCTCAAACATTCAGTACTTC. It yields the protein CASSLDYGSNIQYF.

This chain connects TRBV29-1 to TRBJ2-7; 9 bases align to TRBD1. The CDR3 has 14 residues. CDR1 is SQVTM, CDR2 ANQGSEA, per germline. V lost 5 bases to trimming and J lost 1 base; unmatched junction nucleotides: 6. Here the CDR3 reads CSVQGTGPSYEQYF. CDR3 sequence (DNA): TGCAGCGTTCAAGGGACAGGGCCTTCCTACGAGCAGTACTTC.

J is TRBJ1-1 and V is TRBV11-2; D remains ambiguous. Trimming pared 2 bases from V and 11 bases from J, leaving 18 bases between. Germline V gene lookup returns CDR1 SGHAT and CDR2 FQNNGV. The CDR3 is made up of 14 amino acids. DNA of the CDR3: TGTGCCAGCAGCTTACTGAGGGAGTCCCAATTGGCTTTCTTT. Translating gives CASSLLRESQLAFF.

This sequence joins TRBV18 and TRBJ1-4, with no clear D. This CDR3 contains 14 residues. Trimming took off 4 bases at V and 8 bases at J, with 14 bases between the two ends. Per the germline V gene, CDR1 is KGHSH and CDR2 is LQKENI. The CDR3 reads CASSRRENPEKLFF. The DNA of the CDR3 is TGTGCCAGCTCACGACGGGAGAATCCCGAAAAACTGTTTTTT.

The sample holds many counts of this clone. The rearrangement links TRBV15 to TRBJ1-1; D is possibly TRBD1 (5 bases). V was pared by 7 bases and J by 2 bases, with 11 bases between. CDR1 is LNHNV and CDR2 is YYDKDF in the germline V gene (reference sequence). The CDR3 is 13 amino acids. The CDR3 loop is CATTMGPNTEAFF. CDR3 DNA sequence: TGTGCCACCACCATGGGACCTAACACTGAAGCTTTCTTT.

This clone was observed a few times. The rearrangement links TRBV15 to TRBJ1-6, with D unclear. From germline, CDR1 is LNHNV and CDR2 YYDKDF (reference sequence). The V end lost 0 bases, the J end lost 7 bases, and 10 bases lay between the germline ends. CDR3 length: 15 amino acids. CDR3 coding DNA: TGTGCCACCAGCAGAGATAAGGGCGCCAATTCACCCCTCCACTTT. It is translated as CATSRDKGANSPLHF.

This clone was seen more than once but under ten times. The chain carries TRBV7-2 and TRBJ1-1, with D uncertain. CDR1 and CDR2 (germline): SGHTA, FQGNSA. The CDR3 consists of 13 residues. Trimming took off 4 bases at V and 1 base at J, with 7 bases between the two ends. The CDR3 DNA is TGTGCCAGCAGCTCTTCAGCGAACACTGAAGCTTTCTTT. Amino acid sequence: CASSSSANTEAFF. The entire variable domain, with the rest obtained from reference TRBV7-2 and TRBJ1-1, is as follows: GAGVSQSPSNKVTEKGKDVELRCDPISGHTALYWYRQSLGQGLEFLIYFQGNSAPDKSGLPSDRFSAERTGGSVSTLTIQRTQQEDSAVYLCASSSSANTEAFFGQGTRLTVV.

The gene calls are TRBV19 and TRBJ2-7, with D possibly TRBD2 on 6 matching bases. Trimming left V 1 base short and J 1 base short, with 11 bases between. The germline gives CDR1 LNHDA, CDR2 SQIVND (reference sequence). The CDR3 has 15 amino acids. The CDR3 coding sequence is TGTGCCAGTAGTATAGTCCGCGGGGCTTCCTACGAGCAGTACTTC. It translates to CASSIVRGASYEQYF.

Only a few counts were recorded for this clone. J is TRBJ2-2 and V is TRBV5-1; D unclear. Germline V lookup: CDR1 SGHRS, CDR2 YFSETQ. The CDR3 has 14 amino acids. Trimming shortened V by 5 bases and J by 0 bases, and 8 bases separated the two germline ends. The CDR3 here is CASSTPSNTGELFF. The CDR3, as DNA: TGCGCCAGCAGTACACCATCGAACACCGGGGAGCTGTTTTTT.

In its sample, this clone was seen a few times. J is TRBJ2-1 and V is TRBV11-2; D possibly corresponds to TRBD2 (6 bases). The germline V and J ends were trimmed by 5 bases and 5 bases, with 19 bases remaining between them. CDR3 length: 16 amino acids. From germline, CDR1 is SGHAT and CDR2 FQNNGV. The CDR3 spells CASSTTGLSSDNEQFF. The CDR3 DNA reads TGTGCCAGCAGCACCACGGGACTGTCGTCGGACAATGAGCAGTTCTTC.

The chain employs TRBV23-1 and TRBJ1-5; TRBD1 is a possible D gene (6 bases). TRBV23-1 is an ORF for which the function is uncertain. This CDR3 has 14 amino acids. V was cut by 11 bases and J by 4 bases, with 18 bases left in between. The CDR3 protein is CASPEGGGNQPQHF. The CDR3 DNA reads TGCGCCTCGCCCGAGGGAGGGGGGAATCAGCCCCAGCATTTT.

The chain combines TRBV29-1 with TRBJ1-1; D may be TRBD1 (5 bases). The CDR3 consists of 12 residues. With 2 bases removed from V and 4 bases from J, the gap between germline ends came to 8 bases. Germline V gives CDR1 SQVTM, CDR2 ANQGSEA. CDR3: CSVESGVTEAFF. In nucleotides, the CDR3 is TGCAGCGTTGAATCGGGGGTCACTGAAGCTTTCTTT.